Below, one T cell receptor (beta chain) is given with its context. This entry belongs to a study of Ad26.COV2.S vaccination and SARS-CoV-2 variants. Specified treatment: roughly 19 received Ad26.COV2.S at low or high dose, single or two shots; 5 received placebo; per-sample allocation not given. Collection of samples fell on day 63 after the first vaccine or placebo injection. Some clones are missing from TCRdb's copy, which holds only in-frame ones; the method was immunoSEQ multiplex PCR. The sample yields some 240,000 clones, roughly 87% seen once. Germline CDR1 SGHNT, CDR2 YENEEA. J was trimmed by 4 bases and V by 0 bases; bases with no gene match: 7. The length of the CDR3 is 17 residues.

The origin of this receptor is a person between 18 and 65 years old who received the Ad26.COV2.S COVID-19 vaccine or a placebo. This sequence joins TRBV11-3 and TRBJ1-5; 9 bases align to TRBD1. This specimen was peripheral blood, taken in a trial of Ad26.COV2.S vaccine versus placebo. DNA for the CDR3: TGTGCCAGCAGCTTAGATGGACAGGGGAATGAAAATCAGCCCCAGCATTTT. Translated: CASSLDGQGNENQPQHF.